The present entry profiles one T cell receptor beta chain with its context. What it binds is unknown. 13 Jbeta primers and 60 Vbeta primers were used for the PCR. The method was immunoSEQ multiplex PCR; TCRdb's version includes in-frame clones alone and lacks a portion of them. In the table there are 150,000 to 200,000 clones, around 73% of which are singletons. The data belong to a study of cytomegalovirus exposure and HLA in healthy donors. Overall study context: A preliminary data release comprised roughly 80 million unique TCRs obtained from HLA-typed donors. Most genotyped donors, about four fifths of 350 to 500, had Caucasian-associated genetic ancestry. Overall study findings and caveats: For most TCR sequences rarity was the rule, although some public TCRs occurred in many donors. An analysis that was carried out later associated some 17,000 TCR beta sequences with HLA alleles at 0.05 false discovery rate.

The receptor's source is a man aged 60-69 years in good health and CMV-seronegative. Sample: PBMCs.

The DNA of the CDR3 is TGTGCCAGCAGGACAGCATCAGATACGCAGTATTTT. This sequence encodes CASRTASDTQYF. The rearrangement joins TRBV6-6 to TRBJ2-3; a weak D match, TRBD1 (5 bases). Germline CDR1 reads MNHNY; CDR2 reads SVGAGI (reference sequence). Between the trimmed V and J ends, which lost 6 bases and 4 bases, there was a span of 8 bases. The CDR3 extends over 12 amino acids.